This TCR beta chain is drawn from a study of response to subunit inactivated influenza vaccine. General study findings and limits: It was the authors' suggestion that each seasonal influenza vaccination recruits few new T cells.

This clonotype was seen only a few times. Its antigen is still unknown. In TCRdb, the RT-PCR reads were re-called with MiXCR into one record per CDR3 protein. This sample yields about 190,000 distinct CDR3 sequences, of which about 15% are seen a single time; about 28% belongs to the top ten. The CDR3 is 16 amino acids. CDR1 is SGHAT and CDR2 is FQDESV in the germline V gene (reference sequence). Trimming removed 4 bases from V and 3 bases from J, with 17 bases in between. Sequenced here: CD8+ T cells sorted from PBMCs, sampled 4 to 6 days after vaccination. The receptor was derived from a man aged 45-65 years who received an inactivated influenza vaccine. The gene calls are TRBV11-1 and TRBJ2-3, with a weak D call TRBD2 (5 bases). CDR3 DNA: TGTGCCAGCAGCTACCGCCGGGGAGCGAGTACAGATACGCAGTATTTT. Protein: CASSYRRGASTDTQYF. Full variable domain (remainder filled in from reference TRBV11-1 and TRBJ2-3): EAEVAQSPRYKITEKSQAVAFWCDPISGHATLYWYRQILGQGPELLVQFQDESVVDDSQLPKDRFSAERLKGVDSTLKIQPAELGDSAMYLCASSYRRGASTDTQYFGPGTRLTVL.